Below are 6 T cell receptor beta chains sequenced from a single sample in a study of OX40 agonist ivuxolimab in advanced cancers. This table comes from immunoSEQ multiplex PCR, and its TCRdb copy is limited to in-frame clones, with some not included. Here the sample spans just under 65,000 clones, around 91% being singletons. The sample in question was CD4+ or CD8+ T cells sorted from blood, obtained in a trial of the OX40 agonist ivuxolimab. These receptors all come from an adult with an advanced solid tumor such as melanoma, head and neck, liver or kidney cancer.

This clone was counted a few times. V is TRBV7-2 and J is TRBJ2-1, with D hard to call. The germline V gene has CDR1 SGHTA and CDR2 FQGNSA. Trimming removed 1 base from V and 0 bases from J, with 7 bases in between. The CDR3 runs to 15 residues. CDR3 coding DNA: TGTGCCAGCAGCTTAGATAGCCTCTCCTACAATGAGCAGTTCTTC. This translates into CASSLDSLSYNEQFF.

This chain uses TRBV27 with TRBJ2-7; 11 bases match TRBD2. Germline assignment: CDR1 MNHEY and CDR2 SMNVEV (reference sequence). The CDR3 spans 15 residues. J was trimmed by 4 bases and V by 0 bases; bases with no gene match: 2. The DNA of the CDR3 is TGTGCCAGCAGTTTATCGACTAGCGGGATATACGAGCAGTACTTC. The encoded protein is CASSLSTSGIYEQYF.

Notes on this clone: One end of the junction does not line up with germline, which may come from a read error. In DNA, the CDR3 is TGTGCCAGCAGCCTAGCGGGCGAGCAGTACTTC. Its protein is CASSLAGEQYF. The chain joins TRBV7-9 to TRBJ2-7; TRBD2 matches at 8 bases. Germline lookup yields CDR1 SEHNR and CDR2 FQNEAQ (reference sequence). The CDR3 totals 11 residues.

This clone came up once. This chain uses TRBV7-2 with TRBJ2-3; D might be TRBD1 or TRBD2, each matching 5 bases. The CDR3 is 14 residues long. Germline CDR1 and CDR2: SGHTA and FQGNSA. Trimming stripped 0 bases from V and 6 bases from J, with 10 bases between. For the CDR3, the DNA is TGTGCCAGCAGCTTAGCGGGACCCGGGGATACGCAGTATTTT. It translates to CASSLAGPGDTQYF.

The chain employs TRBV25-1 and TRBJ1-3, with D perhaps matching TRBD1 (5 bases). Trimming took off 6 bases at V and 2 bases at J, with 11 bases between the two ends. Germline-derived CDR1 and CDR2 are MGHDK and SYGVNS. The CDR3 contains 14 residues. The chain's CDR3 is CASSRRGAGNTIYF. CDR3 in DNA: TGTGCCAGCAGCCGGCGGGGGGCTGGAAACACCATATATTTT.

The count of this clone is one. This chain links TRBV19 with TRBJ2-1; TRBD1 might be the D (6 bases). Germline V lookup: CDR1 LNHDA, CDR2 SQIVND (reference sequence). The length of the CDR3 is 15 residues. Trimming cost V 8 bases and J 5 bases, with 19 bases left between them. The CDR3: CASAIGTLEHNEQFF. The CDR3 coding sequence is TGTGCCAGTGCTATTGGGACACTGGAACACAATGAGCAGTTCTTC.